The clone carrying this T cell receptor beta chain was counted a single time. CDR3 length: 14 amino acids. Germline V gene data show CDR1 as SGHRS and CDR2 as YFSETQ. Trimming at V came to 4 bases and at J to 5 bases, leaving 5 bases not matched to a gene. This record belongs to a study of blood T cell repertoires in COVID-19. Here immunoSEQ multiplex PCR was the method, and the copy in TCRdb shows in-frame clones only, minus some. The repertoire holds around 230,000 clones, with approximately 86% as singletons. The clonotype originates from a man between 60 and 75 years old who had recovered from COVID-19. The chain links TRBV5-1 to TRBJ1-4; 7 bases match TRBD1. The sample was peripheral blood. The CDR3 reads CASSHGDRNEKLFF. CDR3 nucleotide sequence: TGCGCCAGCAGCCACGGGGACAGAAATGAAAAACTGTTTTTT.